The 23 T cell receptor beta chains presented below share a single source sample, sequenced in a study of blood T cell repertoires in COVID-19. Method: immunoSEQ multiplex PCR; TCRdb's copy keeps in-frame clones and lacks some. The data show tens of thousands of clones, roughly three quarters seen once. The specimen sequenced was peripheral blood. These receptor sequences come from a human donor in a cohort sampled during active COVID-19.

This clone was recorded only once. The J gene is TRBJ1-5, the V gene TRBV28, with D maybe TRBD1 (6 bases). Germline V gives CDR1 MDHEN, CDR2 SYDVKM. The CDR3 is 14 amino acids. V was pared by 2 bases and J by 5 bases, with 10 bases between. CDR3 DNA sequence: TGTGCCAGCAGTTTAATACAGGGCCATCAGCCCCAGCATTTT. Its translation is CASSLIQGHQPQHF.

V and J are TRBV6-5 and TRBJ2-7; 8 nucleotides align to TRBD1. This CDR3 contains 14 residues. V lost 8 bases to trimming and J lost 6 bases; unmatched junction nucleotides: 12. CDR1 and CDR2 from the germline V gene are MNHEY and SVGAGI. The CDR3 loop reads CASLRGQGAVEQYF. As DNA, the CDR3 is TGTGCCAGCCTTCGAGGGCAGGGGGCGGTCGAGCAGTACTTC.

The DNA for the CDR3 is TGTGCCAGCAGTTTACGAGAATGGACAGGCCGAAACTATGGCTACACCTTC. Its protein is CASSLREWTGRNYGYTF. The chain is built from TRBV28 and TRBJ1-2, with 7 positions matching TRBD1. CDR1 and CDR2 (germline): MDHEN, SYDVKM. The length of the CDR3 is 17 residues. Trimming at V came to 2 bases and at J to 2 bases, leaving 11 bases not matched to a gene.

This chain uses TRBV9 with TRBJ1-1, with unresolved D. V was cut by 0 bases and J by 5 bases, with 11 bases left in between. This CDR3 has 14 residues. Germline V gives CDR1 SGDLS, CDR2 YYNGEE. The CDR3 DNA is TGTGCCAGCAGCGTAGGAATAGGGAGTACTGAAGCTTTCTTT. Its protein is CASSVGIGSTEAFF.

This clone occurred once. The V call is TRBV9, the J call TRBJ2-3; a weak D match, TRBD1 (5 bases). Looked up from germline, CDR1 is SGDLS and CDR2 is YYNGEE. V shed 4 bases and J shed 5 bases, with 8 bases lying between them. CDR3 length equals 12 residues. CDR3 coding DNA: TGTGCCAGCAGCACACAGGAAGATACGCAGTATTTT. It encodes CASSTQEDTQYF.

The chain links TRBV30 to TRBJ1-2; D is uncertain. Germline V gives CDR1 GTSNPN, CDR2 SVGIG (reference sequence). CDR3 length: 11 residues. Trimming removed 1 base at V and 8 bases at J, with 8 bases between. This CDR3 is CAWSGHSGYTF. CDR3 DNA: TGTGCCTGGAGTGGCCACAGCGGCTACACCTTC.

The rearrangement uses TRBV6-6 and TRBJ2-2, with 9 bases matching TRBD2. Germline lookup yields CDR1 MNHNY and CDR2 SVGAGI (reference sequence). The CDR3 has 16 residues. V trimming: 6 bases; J trimming: 2 bases; junction bases outside the gene matches: 7. This CDR3 is CASSKLAGLNTGELFF. Written as DNA, the CDR3 is TGTGCCAGCAGCAAACTAGCGGGCCTTAACACCGGGGAGCTGTTTTTT.

This clone was recorded a few times. The gene calls are TRBV12-3 or TRBV12-4 and TRBJ2-7, with D unclear. V was clipped by 4 bases and J by 12 bases, with 16 bases between them. The CDR3 loop spans 12 amino acids. The CDR3 reads CASSSTSRYRYF. CDR3 nucleotides: TGTGCCAGCAGTTCCACTTCTAGGTACCGGTACTTC.

The chain recombines TRBV24-1 with TRBJ2-3; a possible D gene is TRBD1 (6 bases). The CDR3 sequence is 13 residues long. From germline, CDR1 is KGHDR and CDR2 SFDVKD. Trimming cost V 5 bases and J 6 bases, with 11 bases left between them. This chain's CDR3 is CATSAQGMDTQYF. As DNA, the CDR3 is TGTGCCACCAGTGCACAGGGTATGGATACGCAGTATTTT.

The chain is built from TRBV11-3 and TRBJ2-3, with 8 bases aligning to TRBD2. The CDR3 consists of 16 residues. From germline, CDR1 is SGHNT and CDR2 YENEEA. Unmatched junction bases numbered 7, after V lost 1 base and J lost 4 bases. The CDR3 region is CASSLGRREVADTQYF. The CDR3 DNA follows: TGTGCCAGCAGCTTAGGCCGGCGGGAGGTGGCAGATACGCAGTATTTT.

This clone was picked up a small number of times. The chain links TRBV7-9 to TRBJ2-3; D gene ambiguous. The CDR3 runs to 15 residues. Trimming pared 2 bases from V and 0 bases from J, leaving 9 bases between. Germline V CDR1 and CDR2: SEHNR, FQNEAQ (reference sequence). The CDR3 sequence is CASSLNELSTDTQYF. The CDR3 nucleotides read TGTGCCAGCAGCTTAAACGAACTAAGCACAGATACGCAGTATTTT.

V and J are TRBV6-2 or TRBV6-3 and TRBJ2-5; 12 positions agree with TRBD2. The CDR3 has 15 residues. J gave up 2 bases and V 6 bases, and 4 bases lay outside the gene matches. CDR1 and CDR2 from the germline V gene are MNHEY and SVGEGT. The CDR3 DNA is TGTGCCAGCAGCCAGACTAGCGGGAGTCAAGAGACCCAGTACTTC. Translation gives CASSQTSGSQETQYF.

The chain uses TRBV2 and TRBJ1-2; D gene uncertain. Looked up from germline, CDR1 is SNHLY and CDR2 is FYNNEI. This CDR3 spans 11 amino acids. V was shortened by 6 bases and J by 7 bases, with 9 bases between the two germline ends. In DNA, the CDR3 is TGTGCCAGCAGCGCGGCGGGTGGCTACACCTTC. It specifies CASSAAGGYTF.

The chain combines TRBV28 with TRBJ1-1; tentatively, D is TRBD1 (5 bases). Germline V gene lookup returns CDR1 MDHEN and CDR2 SYDVKM. V was shortened by 6 bases and J by 4 bases, with 9 bases between the two germline ends. This CDR3 region has 12 residues. CDR3 sequence: CASSSGPTEAFF. Written as DNA, the CDR3 is TGTGCCAGCAGCTCAGGGCCCACTGAAGCTTTCTTT.

This rearrangement joins TRBV2 to TRBJ2-7; 7 bases are a match to TRBD2. Germline CDR1 SNHLY, CDR2 FYNNEI. Trimming removed 8 bases from V and 0 bases from J; junction bases left unmatched: 1. This CDR3 has 12 amino acids. The CDR3 bases are TGTGCCAGCGCGGGGGACTCCTACGAGCAGTACTTC. This codes for CASAGDSYEQYF.

V is TRBV4-1 and J is TRBJ2-1; tentative D call: TRBD2 (6 bases). V gave up 4 bases and J gave up 8 bases, with 12 bases separating them. Germline-derived CDR1 and CDR2 are MGHRA and YSYEKL. This CDR3 has 13 residues. The CDR3 DNA sequence: TGCGCCAGCAGCCTTCGGGACTTCGATGAGCAGTTCTTC. It specifies CASSLRDFDEQFF.

This chain uses TRBV2 with TRBJ2-5; no clear D. The germline CDR1 and CDR2 sequences are SNHLY and FYNNEI. With 7 bases removed from V and 3 bases from J, the gap between germline ends came to 12 bases. This CDR3 comprises 13 residues. The CDR3 bases are TGTGCCAGCAACCTACAGTGGGAAGAGACCCAGTACTTC. It yields the protein CASNLQWEETQYF.

V and J are TRBV10-3 and TRBJ2-7; 9 bases are shared with TRBD2. Germline CDR1 ENHRY, CDR2 SYGVKD. This CDR3 is built from 17 residues. Unmatched junction bases numbered 13, after V lost 2 bases and J lost 5 bases. DNA of the CDR3: TGTGCCATCAGTGAGCAGGATAGCGGGAGCTCGGTCGACGAGCAGTACTTC. It codes for CAISEQDSGSSVDEQYF.

This clone was seen more than once but under ten times. The chain uses TRBV5-1 and TRBJ2-1, with 7 nucleotides matching TRBD1. V dropped 2 bases and J dropped 7; count of bases not matched to a gene: 9. Germline values: CDR1 SGHRS, CDR2 YFSETQ. The CDR3 has 15 amino acids. The CDR3 DNA follows: TGCGCCAGCAGCTTTACAGGGGAATCTGGGAATGAGCAGTTCTTC. It specifies CASSFTGESGNEQFF.

The chain uses TRBV5-6 and TRBJ2-7; maybe TRBD1 (6 bases). CDR1 and CDR2 (germline): SGHDT, YYEEEE. The CDR3 extends over 15 amino acids. Between the trimmed V and J ends, which lost 4 bases and 2 bases, there was a span of 16 bases. The chain's CDR3 is CASSGSDRNPYEQYF. In DNA form, the CDR3 reads TGTGCCAGCAGCGGTAGTGACAGGAACCCCTACGAGCAGTACTTC.

The V call is TRBV24-1, the J call TRBJ2-1, with TRBD2 identical over 7 bases. Trimming at V came to 5 bases and at J to 2 bases, leaving 14 bases not matched to a gene. The germline CDR1 and CDR2 sequences are KGHDR and SFDVKD. The length of the CDR3 is 18 residues. This CDR3 is CATSVMGRGPEAYNEQFF. Here the CDR3 DNA reads TGTGCCACCAGTGTCATGGGGAGGGGACCAGAAGCCTACAATGAGCAGTTCTTC.

The V gene is TRBV10-2, the J gene TRBJ2-5; 10 bases are shared with TRBD2. This CDR3 is built from 18 residues. Trimming took 0 bases from V and 5 from J; bases not matched to a gene: 12. Germline V lookup: CDR1 WSHSY, CDR2 SAAADI. In DNA, the CDR3 is TGCGCCAGCAGTGAGTCAGGACTAGCGGCGACCCCGAGGGAGACCCAGTACTTC. The encoded protein is CASSESGLAATPRETQYF.

About this clone itself: At the DNA level, this CDR3 is encoded by other sequences in the same sample as well. The rearrangement links TRBV27 to TRBJ1-6, with 9 bases identical to TRBD1. This CDR3 region has 14 residues. Losses at the gene ends were 5 bases for V and 7 bases for J; bases not matched to a gene: 3. Germline V lookup: CDR1 MNHEY, CDR2 SMNVEV (reference sequence). The chain's CDR3 is CASSRDRANSPLHF. The CDR3 DNA is TGTGCCAGCAGTCGGGACAGGGCAAATTCACCCCTCCACTTT.